This T cell receptor (beta chain) was sequenced in a study of cytomegalovirus exposure and HLA in healthy donors. Study-level findings and limits: Sequencing likely produced, as an artifact, a cluster of highly shared sequence variants.

A multiplex PCR was run with 60 Vbeta primers and 13 Jbeta primers. Produced via immunoSEQ multiplex PCR; TCRdb's table is partial and in-frame only. The sample yields about 86,000 clones, approximately 78% seen once. V was pared by 0 bases and J by 3 bases, with 15 bases between. The length of the CDR3 is 16 residues. The germline gives CDR1 SGDLS, CDR2 YYNGEE. Worth noting for this clone: Antigen unknown.

This chain uses TRBV9 with TRBJ1-2, with TRBD1 as a possible D gene (5 bases). Specimen: PBMCs. This TCR derives from a male donor in good health and CMV-seropositive. DNA for the CDR3: TGTGCCAGCAGCGTAGCTCACTCCAGGGAAGACTATGGCTACACCTTC. This gives the protein CASSVAHSREDYGYTF.